Presented here are 2 T cell receptor beta chains from one specimen sequenced in a study of T-cell reconstitution after alpha-beta-depleted transplantation in children. Unique molecular identifiers were incorporated during preparation of the TCRbeta library. MiXCR, run by TCRdb on the PCR reads, gives a single entry per CDR3 protein. The sample has about 440,000 distinct CDR3 sequences; around two fifths are singletons. The source was PBMCs, collected before TCRalphabeta/CD19-depleted stem cell transplant. The receptors come from a girl aged 2 to 9 with aplastic anemia, due to receive a stem cell transplant.

The chain couples TRBV6-1 to TRBJ2-3, with D possibly being TRBD1 or TRBD2 (6 bases each). The ends were cut back, 6 bases at V and 2 bases at J, with 15 bases in the middle. The CDR3 covers 15 residues. Germline V gene lookup returns CDR1 MNHNS and CDR2 SASEGT. CDR3 in amino acids: CASRGPGALTDTQYF. The CDR3 coding sequence is TGTGCCAGCAGGGGTCCGGGGGCACTCACAGATACGCAGTATTTT.

This clonotype appeared a few times. The genes are TRBV6-5 and TRBJ2-3; 7 bases are a match to TRBD2. Trimming removed 0 bases from V and 2 bases from J; junction bases left unmatched: 5. Per germline, CDR1 MNHEY and CDR2 SVGAGI. The CDR3 has 16 amino acids. This CDR3 is CASSYSGGGLTDTQYF. The CDR3 DNA reads TGTGCCAGCAGTTACTCGGGGGGAGGGCTCACAGATACGCAGTATTTT.